Presented here are 24 T cell receptor beta chains from one specimen sequenced in a study of T cell responses to AZD1222 COVID-19 vaccine. The protocol was immunoSEQ multiplex PCR, while the TCRdb copy is restricted to in-frame clones and leaves out a portion. The data show 210,000 or so clones, with around 94% seen just once and 1.7% held by the top ten. The material was peripheral blood, obtained 28 days after the second dose of the MenACWY control vaccine. The receptors derive from an adult who received the MenACWY meningococcal vaccine as a control.

This chain uses TRBV3-1 (or the pseudogene TRBV3-2) with TRBJ1-6; 10 nucleotides match TRBD1. The germline CDR1 and CDR2 sequences are LGHDT and YNNKEL (reference sequence). There are 15 residues in the CDR3. The V and J ends lost 3 bases and 10 bases, in that order; junction bases with no gene match: 6. In DNA form, the CDR3 reads TGTGCCAGCAGCCAGCGGACAGGGGGTCTATCACCCCTCCACTTT. Protein: CASSQRTGGLSPLHF.

This chain links TRBV20-1 with TRBJ2-7; D unresolved. Trimming cost V 3 bases and J 0 bases, with 9 bases left between them. Germline V lookup: CDR1 DFQATT, CDR2 SNEGSKA (reference sequence). The CDR3 spans 13 residues. The DNA of the CDR3 is TGCAGTGCTAGTTCTGGCTTCTCCTACGAGCAGTACTTC. Translated: CSASSGFSYEQYF.

The chain is built from TRBV9 and TRBJ1-2; 7 nucleotides agree with TRBD1. V lost 4 bases and J lost 4; bases outside the gene matches: 7. Germline loops: CDR1 SGDLS, CDR2 YYNGEE. The CDR3 is 14 amino acids. The CDR3 sequence: CASSRGTEAYGYTF. In nucleotides, the CDR3 is TGTGCCAGCAGCCGCGGGACAGAGGCCTATGGCTACACCTTC.

The CDR3 here is CASSLRGPGNEQFF. In DNA, the CDR3 is TGCGCCAGCAGCCTTAGGGGCCCAGGGAATGAGCAGTTCTTC. The chain combines TRBV5-1 with TRBJ2-1; D might be TRBD1 (5 bases). Looked up from germline, CDR1 is SGHRS and CDR2 is YFSETQ. This CDR3 is built from 14 residues. V lost 4 bases and J lost 7, with 15 bases in between.

V gene TRBV28 combines with J gene TRBJ1-4; tentatively, D is TRBD1 (5 bases). The CDR3 has 13 amino acids. Germline V gene lookup returns CDR1 MDHEN and CDR2 SYDVKM. V was cut by 10 bases and J by 2 bases, with 11 bases left in between. The CDR3 spells CATYRQTNEKLFF. CDR3 bases: TGTGCCACGTATAGACAGACTAATGAAAAACTGTTTTTT.

This chain uses TRBV6-5 with TRBJ1-2; maybe TRBD1 (5 bases). Looked up from germline, CDR1 is MNHEY and CDR2 is SVGAGI. V was clipped by 8 bases and J by 2 bases, with 15 bases between them. The length of the CDR3 is 14 residues. CDR3 sequence (DNA): TGTGCCAGCGGGTCAACCTCAGGGAACTATGGCTACACCTTC. Residues: CASGSTSGNYGYTF.

The V gene is TRBV9, the J gene TRBJ2-3, with unresolved D. The CDR3 consists of 16 residues. Trimming cost V 0 bases and J 0 bases, with 11 bases left between them. Per the germline V gene, CDR1 is SGDLS and CDR2 is YYNGEE. The CDR3 nucleotides read TGTGCCAGCAGCGTAGGTGTGGGGATTAGCACAGATACGCAGTATTTT. Translation gives CASSVGVGISTDTQYF.

CDR3 region: CASSLWITGTMNTEAFF. The CDR3 nucleotides read TGTGCCAGCAGCTTATGGATAACAGGGACCATGAACACTGAAGCTTTCTTT. This sequence joins TRBV7-2 and TRBJ1-1, with D maybe TRBD1 (6 bases). The length of the CDR3 is 17 residues. CDR1 and CDR2 from the germline V gene are SGHTA and FQGNSA. V was pared by 2 bases and J by 0 bases, with 16 bases between.

This clone appeared a single time. CDR3 coding DNA: TGTGCCAGCAGCGTAGGGCTAGCGGGAGTGTCGGATACGCAGTATTTT. This gives the protein CASSVGLAGVSDTQYF. This rearrangement joins TRBV9 to TRBJ2-3; 10 nucleotides align to TRBD2. Germline lookup yields CDR1 SGDLS and CDR2 YYNGEE. The CDR3 is made up of 16 amino acids. J gave up 6 bases and V 0 bases, and 7 bases lay outside the gene matches.

J is TRBJ2-2 and V is TRBV29-1; TRBD1 agrees at 8 bases. The junction had 12 bases not matched to a gene; V was cut back by 6 bases and J by 9 bases. Germline CDR1 and CDR2: SQVTM and ANQGSEA. This CDR3 region has 14 residues. CDR3 sequence: CSVPGQGDARELFF. The DNA for the CDR3 is TGCAGCGTCCCCGGACAGGGAGATGCCAGGGAGCTGTTTTTT.

This clone appeared a single time. The gene calls are TRBV4-3 and TRBJ2-3, with D possibly TRBD2 on 6 matching bases. CDR3 length: 16 amino acids. The ends were cut back, 1 base at V and 1 base at J, with 12 bases in the middle. Looked up from germline, CDR1 is LGHNA and CDR2 is YSLEER. CDR3 sequence (DNA): TGCGCCAGCAGCCAAGTGGGCGGGGCCGGCACAGATACGCAGTATTTT. It translates to CASSQVGGAGTDTQYF.

The rearrangement joins TRBV3-1 (or the pseudogene TRBV3-2) to TRBJ1-6, with 7 bases matching TRBD1. CDR1 LGHDT and CDR2 YNNKEL come from the germline V gene (reference sequence). V gave up 4 bases and J gave up 9 bases; unmatched junction bases: 18. The CDR3 loop spans 18 amino acids. CDR3 bases: TGTGCCAGCAGCCCGCTCAGGGGGGAAACAGTGGTTGGTTCACCCCTCCACTTT. Protein product: CASSPLRGETVVGSPLHF.

V gene TRBV3-1 (or the pseudogene TRBV3-2) combines with J gene TRBJ2-2, with D possibly being TRBD2 (7 bases). The CDR3 sequence is 16 residues long. In germline, CDR1 is LGHDT, CDR2 YNNKEL (reference sequence). Trimming stripped 3 bases from V and 5 bases from J, with 16 bases between. CDR3 in amino acids: CASSHEWGGSTGELFF. CDR3 nucleotide sequence: TGTGCCAGCAGCCATGAATGGGGGGGCTCTACCGGGGAGCTGTTTTTT.

The chain uses TRBV9 and TRBJ2-7; D might be TRBD1 or TRBD2, each matching 5 bases. Germline values: CDR1 SGDLS, CDR2 YYNGEE. Trimming pared 1 base from V and 7 bases from J, leaving 15 bases between. This CDR3 spans 14 amino acids. The CDR3 DNA follows: TGTGCCAGCAGCGTAACGCCAGGGTCGGGAGAGCAGTACTTC. This encodes CASSVTPGSGEQYF.

To note about this clone: Other DNA sequences within the sample encode an identical CDR3. The chain is built from TRBV19 and TRBJ1-1; TRBD1 agrees at 7 bases. This CDR3 is built from 13 residues. With V trimmed by 4 bases and J by 5 bases, 4 bases remained unmatched. Germline assignment: CDR1 LNHDA and CDR2 SQIVND (reference sequence). CDR3 coding DNA: TGTGCCAGTAGTACCCCAGGGGGGACTGAAGCTTTCTTT. Encoded protein: CASSTPGGTEAFF.

The chain recombines TRBV18 with TRBJ1-5; 9 positions match TRBD1. The germline gives CDR1 KGHSH, CDR2 LQKENI. The CDR3 sequence is 18 residues long. The trim removed 4 bases at V and 3 bases at J, leaving 13 bases unmatched. This CDR3 is CASSQLTAGTGFNQPQHF. Here the CDR3 DNA reads TGTGCCAGCTCACAACTAACCGCCGGGACAGGGTTCAATCAGCCCCAGCATTTT.

This rearrangement joins TRBV7-2 to TRBJ2-7; D is uncertain. Germline CDR1 is SGHTA and CDR2 is FQGNSA. The CDR3 length is 14 residues. Trimming removed 4 bases from V and 1 base from J, with 11 bases in between. The CDR3 loop reads CASSYIGPSYEQYF. In DNA, the CDR3 is TGTGCCAGCAGCTATATAGGGCCATCCTACGAGCAGTACTTC.

The rearrangement uses TRBV5-1 and TRBJ1-4, with D uncertain. Trimming left V 3 bases short and J 1 base short, with 19 bases between. From germline, CDR1 is SGHRS and CDR2 YFSETQ. The CDR3 consists of 18 residues. The CDR3 region has the DNA TGCGCCAGCAGCTCCCATCAAGAGGACGCCCTAACTAATGAAAAACTGTTTTTT. Residues: CASSSHQEDALTNEKLFF.

This clone was seen ten or more times. CDR3: CASSFSPSGNTDTQYF. The CDR3 DNA follows: TGTGCCAGCAGTTTCTCCCCGAGCGGGAACACAGATACGCAGTATTTT. The gene calls are TRBV28 and TRBJ2-3; 7 positions match TRBD2. Germline V gene sequence: CDR1 MDHEN, CDR2 SYDVKM. CDR3 size: 16 residues. V shed 3 bases, J shed 2 bases, and the junction held 8 bases outside the gene matches.

The rearrangement links TRBV7-2 to TRBJ1-4; D is unclear. This CDR3 region has 16 residues. CDR1 SGHTA and CDR2 FQGNSA come from the germline V gene. The V end lost 0 bases, the J end lost 4 bases, and 12 bases lay between the germline ends. The CDR3 spells CASSLAITGRNEKLFF. The CDR3 region has the DNA TGTGCCAGCAGCTTAGCAATTACCGGACGTAATGAAAAACTGTTTTTT.

The rearrangement joins TRBV27 to TRBJ2-5; no clear D. Trimming left V 3 bases short and J 2 bases short, with 7 bases between. The CDR3 length is 13 residues. Germline loops: CDR1 MNHEY, CDR2 SMNVEV (reference sequence). Here the CDR3 reads CASSFGRQETQYF. CDR3 coding DNA: TGTGCCAGCAGTTTCGGCAGACAAGAGACCCAGTACTTC.

V gene TRBV7-2 combines with J gene TRBJ2-2; D not resolved. Per the germline V gene, CDR1 is SGHTA and CDR2 is FQGNSA. The CDR3 has 15 residues. The V and J ends lost 5 bases and 1 base respectively, with 11 bases between them. CDR3 coding DNA: TGTGCCAGCAGCCTAACTATGGGGAACACCGGGGAGCTGTTTTTT. Amino acids: CASSLTMGNTGELFF.

The chain has TRBV28 and TRBJ2-1, with 8 positions matching TRBD1. The CDR3 contains 16 residues. Germline V gene sequence: CDR1 MDHEN, CDR2 SYDVKM. V shed 7 bases, J shed 5 bases, and the junction held 13 bases outside the gene matches. The CDR3 bases are TGTGCCAGCAACCTTATTCCGGGACAGGAACACAATGAGCAGTTCTTC. Residues: CASNLIPGQEHNEQFF.

This chain links TRBV27 with TRBJ1-5, with 8 bases fitting TRBD1. V lost 8 bases to trimming and J lost 4 bases; unmatched junction nucleotides: 16. The CDR3 length is 17 residues. Germline CDR1 is MNHEY and CDR2 is SMNVEV (reference sequence). In DNA form, the CDR3 reads TGTGCCAGCGGCCCCCGAGGGGCCCAGGGGGCTAATCAGCCCCAGCATTTT. This sequence encodes CASGPRGAQGANQPQHF.